The 29 T cell receptor beta chains reported below all come from one sample, sequenced in a study of blood T cell repertoires in COVID-19. Using immunoSEQ multiplex PCR, the repertoire was profiled, and TCRdb retains in-frame clones only, with some absent. The sample records 30,000 to 40,000 clones, around 90% being singletons. The source material was peripheral blood. Receptors originate from a man between 60 and 75 years old with active or convalescent COVID-19.

This clone was observed once. The V call is TRBV28, the J call TRBJ1-2, with 8 nucleotides matching TRBD1. There are 13 residues in the CDR3. V gave up 5 bases and J gave up 4 bases; unmatched junction bases: 3. Germline assignment: CDR1 MDHEN and CDR2 SYDVKM. Here the CDR3 reads CASSPTGAYGYTF. The CDR3 nucleotides are TGTGCCAGCAGTCCGACAGGGGCCTATGGCTACACCTTC.

This sequence joins TRBV27 and TRBJ2-5; maybe TRBD2 (6 bases). This CDR3 spans 16 amino acids. Germline CDR1 MNHEY, CDR2 SMNVEV (reference sequence). With 0 bases removed from V and 7 bases from J, the gap between germline ends came to 18 bases. The CDR3: CASSLSNNQLRGTQYF. The DNA of the CDR3 is TGTGCCAGCAGTTTATCGAATAACCAGTTGCGGGGGACCCAGTACTTC.

The rearrangement links TRBV12-5 to TRBJ1-2; maybe TRBD1 (6 bases). Trimming took 6 bases from V and 2 from J, leaving 10 bases between them. The germline V gene has CDR1 LGHNT and CDR2 FRNRAP. The CDR3 spans 13 residues. CDR3 residues: CASGSDSNYGYTF. The CDR3 bases are TGTGCTAGTGGCTCGGACAGCAACTATGGCTACACCTTC.

The chain carries TRBV21-1 and TRBJ2-7; TRBD1 reflects the table's D call only, with no check against the DNA. TRBV21-1 is a pseudogene locus. This CDR3 spans 13 amino acids. For the CDR3, the DNA is TGTGCCAGCAGCCGGCAGGGTAGGTACGAGCAGTACTTC. This gives the protein CASSRQGRYEQYF.

This clone was counted once. The chain employs TRBV28 and TRBJ1-1; D is undetermined. Trimming removed 10 bases from V and 2 bases from J, with 14 bases in between. The CDR3 runs to 13 residues. The V gene's germline CDR1 is MDHEN and CDR2 SYDVKM. CDR3: CATSDTFNTEAFF. The CDR3, as DNA: TGTGCCACGAGTGACACTTTTAACACTGAAGCTTTCTTT.

The CDR3 nucleotides read TGTGCCAGCAGTGAAGACAGGTCCACAGATACGCAGTATTTT. This gives the protein CASSEDRSTDTQYF. The rearrangement uses TRBV25-1 and TRBJ2-3; TRBD1 might be the D (6 bases). The germline gives CDR1 MGHDK, CDR2 SYGVNS. Trimming took 2 bases from V and 2 from J, leaving 8 bases between them. The CDR3 is made up of 14 amino acids.

The gene calls are TRBV12-2 and TRBJ2-3; the table names TRBD1, a call not compared with the DNA. TRBV12-2 is a pseudogene locus. The CDR3 runs to 17 residues. The CDR3 sequence is CASRLIVTLEHTDTQYF. For the CDR3, the DNA is TGTGCAAGTCGCTTAATAGTGACACTGGAACACACAGATACGCAGTATTTT.

The genes are TRBV7-9 and TRBJ1-3; 9 nucleotides line up with TRBD1. V was pared by 4 bases and J by 7 bases, with 5 bases of the junction left unmatched. This CDR3 comprises 14 residues. Looked up from germline, CDR1 is SEHNR and CDR2 is FQNEAQ (reference sequence). CDR3 region: CASSSSTGGNTIYF. CDR3 coding DNA: TGTGCCAGCAGCTCGTCGACAGGGGGGAACACCATATATTTT.

This clone was found a few times. The chain couples TRBV7-9 to TRBJ2-7; D gene unclear. Germline values: CDR1 SEHNR, CDR2 FQNEAQ (reference sequence). The CDR3 covers 14 residues. The ends were cut back, 1 base at V and 4 bases at J, with 11 bases in the middle. Written as DNA, the CDR3 is TGTGCCAGCAGCTTAGTTGATAGCTCATACGAGCAGTACTTC. Translation: CASSLVDSSYEQYF.

The genes are TRBV5-1 and TRBJ1-1, with 9 bases that match TRBD1. Germline lookup yields CDR1 SGHRS and CDR2 YFSETQ. The CDR3 is 15 residues long. Trimming at V came to 4 bases and at J to 0 bases, leaving 4 bases not matched to a gene. The chain's CDR3 is CASSPGQGMNTEAFF. The CDR3 nucleotides are TGCGCCAGCAGCCCCGGACAGGGGATGAACACTGAAGCTTTCTTT.

The chain joins TRBV3-1 (or the pseudogene TRBV3-2) to TRBJ1-2; a weak D match, TRBD1 (6 bases). This CDR3 is 12 amino acids long. Germline V gives CDR1 LGHDT, CDR2 YNNKEL (reference sequence). V lost 4 bases to trimming and J lost 4 bases, with 7 bases between them. The CDR3 region is CASSPDSYGYTF. CDR3 sequence (DNA): TGTGCCAGCAGCCCGGACAGCTATGGCTACACCTTC.

The chain has TRBV4-3 and TRBJ2-5; 11 bases align to TRBD1. With V trimmed by 0 bases and J by 5 bases, 5 bases remained unmatched. Per the germline V gene, CDR1 is LGHNA and CDR2 is YSLEER. The CDR3 spans 16 residues. CDR3 loop: CASSQDGQGAAETQYF. The CDR3 region has the DNA TGCGCCAGCAGCCAAGATGGACAGGGGGCGGCGGAGACCCAGTACTTC.

The V gene is TRBV6-5, the J gene TRBJ2-7; 11 nucleotides line up with TRBD2. There are 15 residues in the CDR3. The V gene end was trimmed by 5 bases and the J gene end by 1 base; junction bases not matched to a gene: 4. Germline CDR1 reads MNHEY; CDR2 reads SVGAGI. The CDR3 is CASSRGLADSYEQYF. CDR3 sequence (DNA): TGTGCCAGCAGTAGGGGACTAGCGGATTCCTACGAGCAGTACTTC.

The rearrangement uses TRBV19 and TRBJ2-1; a weak D match, TRBD2 (5 bases). The CDR3 is made up of 12 amino acids. CDR1 is LNHDA and CDR2 is SQIVND in the germline V gene (reference sequence). Between the trimmed V and J ends, which lost 8 bases and 13 bases, there was a span of 18 bases. CDR3 bases: TGTGCCAGTCGCGACTACGGATCGCCACAGTTCTTC. Translated, it gives CASRDYGSPQFF.

The chain carries TRBV10-3 and TRBJ2-2; 8 nucleotides align to TRBD2. The CDR3 loop spans 15 amino acids. Germline CDR1 is ENHRY and CDR2 is SYGVKD. Trimming cost V 6 bases and J 4 bases; bases outside gene matches: 7. The CDR3 protein is CAIRSGRDTTGELFF. CDR3 DNA sequence: TGTGCCATCAGGTCCGGGAGGGATACCACCGGGGAGCTGTTTTTT.

Here the CDR3 DNA reads TGTGCCAGCTCAAGGACAGGGGGTGGTAATGAGCAGTTCTTC. Protein: CASSRTGGGNEQFF. The gene calls are TRBV18 and TRBJ2-1, with 10 bases lining up with TRBD1. V shed 5 bases, J shed 7 bases, and the junction held 5 bases outside the gene matches. The CDR3 is 14 residues long. Germline V gene data show CDR1 as KGHSH and CDR2 as LQKENI.

V gene TRBV5-5 combines with J gene TRBJ1-2, with a possible D match to TRBD1 (5 bases). The V gene's germline CDR1 is SGHKS and CDR2 YYEKEE (reference sequence). This CDR3 spans 14 amino acids. V gave up 4 bases and J gave up 2 bases, with 12 bases separating them. CDR3 coding DNA: TGTGCCAGCAGCCGGGACGGGGGGAACTATGGCTACACCTTC. Its protein is CASSRDGGNYGYTF.

The V call is TRBV15, the J call TRBJ1-6; D unresolved. V lost 3 bases, J lost 7 bases, and 7 bases lay in between. This CDR3 region has 13 residues. Germline V lookup: CDR1 LNHNV, CDR2 YYDKDF (reference sequence). CDR3 DNA sequence: TGTGCCACCAGCAGGGGAGGGAATTCACCCCTCCACTTT. Its protein is CATSRGGNSPLHF.

The J gene is TRBJ1-5, the V gene TRBV19; 7 positions match TRBD1. Germline CDR1 LNHDA, CDR2 SQIVND (reference sequence). The V and J ends lost 5 bases and 0 bases, in that order; junction bases with no gene match: 7. This CDR3 has 16 residues. This CDR3 is CASSSDRSNSNQPQHF. CDR3 coding DNA: TGTGCCAGTAGTTCGGACAGGTCAAATAGCAATCAGCCCCAGCATTTT.

The chain couples TRBV19 to TRBJ2-5, with TRBD2 as a possible D gene (6 bases). V lost 4 bases and J lost 5, with 11 bases in between. Germline CDR1 LNHDA, CDR2 SQIVND (reference sequence). The CDR3 loop spans 13 amino acids. The CDR3, as DNA: TGTGCCAGTAGTACCGCGGGGTTGGAGACCCAGTACTTC. Translation gives CASSTAGLETQYF.

The chain couples TRBV5-1 to TRBJ2-5; 8 nucleotides line up with TRBD2. Unmatched junction bases numbered 8, after V lost 4 bases and J lost 9 bases. Germline V lookup: CDR1 SGHRS, CDR2 YFSETQ. This CDR3 has 13 residues. CDR3 coding DNA: TGCGCCAGCAGCCCGGGGGGGGCTCGGCCCCAGTACTTC. It is translated as CASSPGGARPQYF.

As concerns this clone: At one end, the junction sequence differs from germline, possibly due to a read error. V and J are TRBV6-6 and TRBJ2-7, with TRBD2 identical over 13 bases. CDR3 length equals 18 residues. Germline CDR1 and CDR2: MNHNY and SVGAGI (reference sequence). The CDR3 DNA sequence: TGTGCCAGCAGTCACGACCCCGGGACTAGCGGGATAACCTACGAGCGGTACTTC. Translated, it gives CASSHDPGTSGITYERYF.

The rearrangement links TRBV25-1 to TRBJ1-3; a possible D gene is TRBD1 (5 bases). The CDR3 is made up of 15 amino acids. Germline CDR1 and CDR2: MGHDK and SYGVNS. Trimming cost V 2 bases and J 1 base, with 9 bases left between them. The CDR3 protein is CASSEVGLSGNTIYF. Written as DNA, the CDR3 is TGTGCCAGCAGTGAAGTGGGGCTATCTGGAAACACCATATATTTT.

The gene calls are TRBV15 and TRBJ1-6; D uncertain. Germline lookup yields CDR1 LNHNV and CDR2 YYDKDF (reference sequence). This CDR3 comprises 13 residues. V gave up 1 base and J gave up 8 bases, with 6 bases separating them. The CDR3 loop reads CATSRVRDSPLHF. In DNA, the CDR3 is TGTGCCACCAGCAGAGTGCGTGATTCACCCCTCCACTTT.

This chain links TRBV9 with TRBJ2-3, with 10 bases aligning to TRBD2. CDR3 size: 17 residues. After removal of 1 base from V and 1 base from J, the junction contained 6 bases not matched to a gene. The germline V gene has CDR1 SGDLS and CDR2 YYNGEE. The CDR3 sequence is CASSVSPSGGRTDTQYF. The CDR3 bases are TGTGCCAGCAGCGTATCCCCTAGCGGGGGCCGCACAGATACGCAGTATTTT.

The V call is TRBV7-2, the J call TRBJ2-1, with D unresolved. The CDR3 runs to 14 residues. V was trimmed by 2 bases and J by 5 bases, leaving 10 bases between them. Germline CDR1 reads SGHTA; CDR2 reads FQGNSA. For the CDR3, the DNA is TGTGCCAGCAGCTTAAGCTCCGATCACAATGAGCAGTTCTTC. Its translation: CASSLSSDHNEQFF.

This clone was picked up a small number of times. The chain recombines TRBV5-8 with TRBJ1-5; unclear D gene. V shed 7 bases and J shed 15 bases, with 14 bases lying between them. CDR1 is SGHTS, CDR2 YDEGEE, per germline. There are 10 residues in the CDR3. CDR3 coding DNA: TGTGCCAGCTCCTCGGAAACGGGGCATTTT. Translating it yields CASSSETGHF.

CDR3 DNA sequence: TGTGCCAGCCGAGGGACAGGGGAGATCAATGAGCAGTTCTTC. Amino acids: CASRGTGEINEQFF. The chain employs TRBV18 and TRBJ2-1, with 10 bases lining up with TRBD1. Germline-derived CDR1 and CDR2 are KGHSH and LQKENI. The CDR3 has 14 residues. The junction had 7 bases not matched to a gene; V was cut back by 8 bases and J by 6 bases.

The V and J genes are TRBV2 and TRBJ1-4; possibly TRBD1 for D (5 bases). CDR1 SNHLY and CDR2 FYNNEI come from the germline V gene. The V end lost 8 bases, the J end lost 6 bases, and 16 bases lay between the germline ends. The length of the CDR3 is 14 residues. The CDR3 DNA sequence: TGTGCCAGCGGTGCGGGGGGTTCTTATGAAAAACTGTTTTTT. Protein: CASGAGGSYEKLFF.